This TCR beta chain was captured in a study of OX40 agonist ivuxolimab in advanced cancers. The V gene lost 1 base and the J gene lost 0 bases, with 10 bases spanning the gap. Per germline, CDR1 SGHNT and CDR2 YENEEA. This CDR3 is built from 16 residues. In this sample, this clone turned up once. The assay was immunoSEQ multiplex PCR, and TCRdb's table has in-frame clones only and misses some. The data hold around 61,000 clones, with about 90% observed a single time. The V gene is TRBV11-3, the J gene TRBJ2-1; D is perhaps TRBD1 or TRBD2 (5 bases each). This material consisted of CD4+ or CD8+ T cells sorted from blood, taken in a trial of the OX40 agonist ivuxolimab. The sequence derives from an adult with an advanced solid tumor such as melanoma, head and neck, liver or kidney cancer. CDR3 amino acids: CASSLGDAGSYNEQFF. DNA for the CDR3: TGTGCCAGCAGCTTAGGGGACGCGGGCTCCTACAATGAGCAGTTCTTC. Variable domain in full (rest from reference TRBV11-3 and TRBJ2-1): EAGVVQSPRYKIIEKKQPVAFWCNPISGHNTLYWYLQNLGQGPELLIRYENEEAVDDSQLPKDRFSAERLKGVDSTLKIQPAELGDSAVYLCASSLGDAGSYNEQFFGPGTRLTVL.